What follows is one TCR beta chain and its context. This specimen comes from a study of blood T cell repertoires in COVID-19. Looking at the study overall: PBMCs, B-cell-depleted T cells, or T cells were the source of the cDNA or gDNA that made up the material.

Libraries were prepared by immunoSEQ multiplex PCR; TCRdb keeps only in-frame clonotypes and omits some of them. The sample includes approximately 89,000 clones, roughly 84% of them seen just once. Trimming took off 0 bases at V and 1 base at J, with 6 bases between the two ends. The CDR3 loop spans 13 amino acids. Germline CDR1 GTSNPN, CDR2 SVGIG (reference sequence). The rearrangement uses TRBV30 and TRBJ1-1, with no clear D. The sample taken for sequencing was peripheral blood. The receptor was derived from a woman in her 70s with acute or convalescent COVID-19. CDR3 sequence: CAWSVKANTEAFF. As DNA, the CDR3 is TGTGCCTGGAGTGTCAAAGCGAACACTGAAGCTTTCTTT.